Presented here are 29 T cell receptor beta chains from one specimen sequenced in a study of blood T cell repertoires in COVID-19. Generated by immunoSEQ multiplex PCR, the TCRdb table keeps only in-frame clones and is missing some. The sample holds about 270,000 clones, approximately 86% seen once. The material sequenced was PBMCs or T cells enriched from blood (not recorded which). The receptor source for this set is a woman aged 18 to 35 who had recovered from COVID-19.

The chain uses TRBV6-5 and TRBJ1-1, with D perhaps TRBD1 (5 bases). Deletions cut 5 bases from V and 1 base from J, with 11 bases between. Germline-derived CDR1 and CDR2 are MNHEY and SVGAGI. The CDR3 runs to 14 residues. Here the CDR3 reads CASSKVDRNTEAFF. The CDR3 nucleotides read TGTGCCAGCAGTAAGGTTGACAGGAACACTGAAGCTTTCTTT.

V gene TRBV7-2 combines with J gene TRBJ1-5, with TRBD1 matching 7 bases. From germline, CDR1 is SGHTA and CDR2 FQGNSA. The V gene end was trimmed by 4 bases and the J gene end by 3 bases; junction bases not matched to a gene: 3. This CDR3 contains 14 residues. The CDR3 loop is CASSSQGYNQPQHF. As DNA, the CDR3 is TGTGCCAGCAGCTCACAGGGGTACAATCAGCCCCAGCATTTT.

The chain uses TRBV11-3 and TRBJ1-1; the D gene is possibly TRBD1 (5 bases). The CDR3 spans 14 residues. From germline, CDR1 is SGHNT and CDR2 YENEEA. V was trimmed by 7 bases and J by 1 base, leaving 13 bases between them. CDR3 sequence reads: CASTPLGQNTEAFF. In nucleotides, the CDR3 is TGTGCCAGCACCCCTCTTGGACAGAACACTGAAGCTTTCTTT.

This clone was recorded only once. The same CDR3 arises from other DNA sequences in this sample as well. The CDR3, as DNA: TGTGCCAGCAGACTAGCGGGAGGGCCGAATGAGCAGTTCTTC. This codes for CASRLAGGPNEQFF. The chain uses TRBV27 and TRBJ2-1; 13 bases line up with TRBD2. Germline V gene lookup returns CDR1 MNHEY and CDR2 SMNVEV (reference sequence). The CDR3 spans 14 residues. Trimming cost V 6 bases and J 7 bases; bases outside gene matches: 3.

The chain recombines TRBV30 with TRBJ1-2; a possible D gene is TRBD1 (6 bases). Germline-derived CDR1 and CDR2 are GTSNPN and SVGIG (reference sequence). CDR3 length: 15 residues. Trimming took off 4 bases at V and 2 bases at J, with 17 bases between the two ends. CDR3 coding DNA: TGTGCCTGGACCTCACCCGACAGGAGCAACTATGGCTACACCTTC. This sequence encodes CAWTSPDRSNYGYTF.

The rearrangement links TRBV7-8 to TRBJ1-1, with D tentatively TRBD1 (5 bases). This CDR3 spans 13 amino acids. Trimming shortened V by 2 bases and J by 7 bases, and 11 bases separated the two germline ends. Germline V gives CDR1 SGHVS, CDR2 FQNEAQ. CDR3 coding DNA: TGTGCCAGCAGCTTAAGAGGGGAGGTTGAAGCTTTCTTT. Amino acids: CASSLRGEVEAFF.

The chain carries TRBV7-2 and TRBJ1-2, with D unclear. CDR1 is SGHTA and CDR2 is FQGNSA in the germline V gene. The ends were cut back, 1 base at V and 7 bases at J, with 13 bases in the middle. CDR3 length: 14 residues. The CDR3 region has the DNA TGTGCCAGCAGCTTAGGCGGGTCCGGGCGTGGCTACACCTTC. Amino acid sequence: CASSLGGSGRGYTF.

V gene TRBV13 combines with J gene TRBJ1-1; 10 bases are a match to TRBD1. This CDR3 region has 15 residues. Germline V gene data show CDR1 as PRHDT and CDR2 as FYEKMQ (reference sequence). V was clipped by 4 bases and J by 7 bases; unmatched bases: 9. The CDR3 loop is CASSYRDRGGDEAFF. In DNA form, the CDR3 reads TGTGCCAGCAGCTACCGGGACAGGGGAGGGGATGAAGCTTTCTTT. The full variable domain, with the rest looked up from reference TRBV13 and TRBJ1-1, is AAGVIQSPRHLIKEKRETATLKCYPIPRHDTVYWYQQGPGQDPQFLISFYEKMQSDKGSIPDRFSAQQFSDYHSELNMSSLELGDSALYFCASSYRDRGGDEAFFGQGTRLTVV.

The chain has TRBV3-1 (or the pseudogene TRBV3-2) and TRBJ2-1; 12 bases map to TRBD2. The germline CDR1 and CDR2 sequences are LGHDT and YNNKEL (reference sequence). This CDR3 is 16 amino acids long. After removal of 5 bases from V and 6 bases from J, the junction contained 8 bases not matched to a gene. The CDR3 region is CASSMRLAGDVNEQFF. CDR3 coding DNA: TGTGCCAGCAGCATGCGACTAGCGGGAGACGTCAATGAGCAGTTCTTC.

Of note for this clone: The sample holds other DNA sequences that translate to the same CDR3. The gene calls are TRBV28 and TRBJ1-6; 7 nucleotides line up with TRBD1. Germline loops: CDR1 MDHEN, CDR2 SYDVKM. CDR3 size: 13 residues. Germline trimming cut 5 bases from V and 10 bases from J; bases unmatched to any gene: 5. The CDR3 coding sequence is TGTGCCAGCAGTACAGGGGATGGGTCACCCCTCCACTTT. Its translation is CASSTGDGSPLHF.

The chain uses TRBV10-3 and TRBJ2-5; 12 bases fit TRBD2. The ends lost 6 bases at V and 3 bases at J; junction bases unmatched: 5. The CDR3 contains 15 residues. In germline, CDR1 is ENHRY, CDR2 SYGVKD. CDR3 DNA: TGTGCCATCAGCCAAGCTAGCGGGGGGGAAGAGACCCAGTACTTC. It codes for CAISQASGGEETQYF.

The genes are TRBV5-1 and TRBJ2-1; TRBD2 matches at 10 bases. CDR3 length: 15 amino acids. Germline V gives CDR1 SGHRS, CDR2 YFSETQ. The J segment lost 8 bases and the V segment lost 2 bases, leaving 7 bases of the junction unmatched. The CDR3 bases are TGCGCCAGCAGCTTACCGGGACTAGCGAGGCATGAGCAGTTCTTC. Protein product: CASSLPGLARHEQFF.

J is TRBJ1-4 and V is TRBV7-2, with TRBD1 matching over 7 bases. With 5 bases clipped from V and 5 bases from J, the junction kept 8 bases outside the gene matches. The CDR3 is 15 amino acids. Per the germline V gene, CDR1 is SGHTA and CDR2 is FQGNSA. In DNA, the CDR3 is TGTGCCAGCAGCCCGACAGGGACGGACAATGAAAAACTGTTTTTT. Translating it yields CASSPTGTDNEKLFF.

The chain employs TRBV7-8 and TRBJ1-1; D is uncertain. The CDR3 covers 12 residues. Germline loops: CDR1 SGHVS, CDR2 FQNEAQ. V shed 6 bases and J shed 4 bases, with 9 bases lying between them. The CDR3 region is CASSLAFTEAFF. For the CDR3, the DNA is TGTGCCAGCAGTCTGGCTTTCACTGAAGCTTTCTTT.

This clone showed up just a few times. V is TRBV7-2 and J is TRBJ1-1; D gene ambiguous. Germline CDR1 reads SGHTA; CDR2 reads FQGNSA. The germline V and J ends were trimmed by 2 bases and 1 base, with 14 bases remaining between them. The CDR3 consists of 16 residues. The CDR3 loop is CASSLFPPGENTEAFF. The CDR3 DNA reads TGTGCCAGCAGCTTATTCCCCCCCGGGGAGAACACTGAAGCTTTCTTT.

J is TRBJ2-7 and V is TRBV5-6; no clear D. V gave up 1 base and J gave up 3 bases, with 8 bases separating them. Germline values: CDR1 SGHDT, CDR2 YYEEEE. The CDR3 is 13 residues long. CDR3 sequence (DNA): TGTGCCAGCAGCTTGAACAGCATCTACGAGCAGTACTTC. Amino acid sequence: CASSLNSIYEQYF.

The rearrangement uses TRBV5-1 and TRBJ2-7; 12 positions match TRBD1. V gave up 3 bases and J gave up 5 bases; unmatched junction bases: 6. The CDR3 has 15 amino acids. Germline V gene lookup returns CDR1 SGHRS and CDR2 YFSETQ. The CDR3 sequence: CASSSTGTGGNEQYF. In DNA, the CDR3 is TGCGCCAGCAGCTCTACCGGGACAGGGGGCAACGAGCAGTACTTC.

The chain combines TRBV7-6 with TRBJ2-5, with D possibly TRBD2 on 6 matching bases. Deletions cut 3 bases from V and 5 bases from J, with 10 bases between. Germline-derived CDR1 and CDR2 are SGHVS and FNYEAQ. CDR3 length: 13 amino acids. This CDR3 is CASSFPSVETQYF. The CDR3 nucleotides are TGTGCCAGCAGCTTCCCTAGCGTGGAGACCCAGTACTTC.

This clone was seen only a few times. The chain couples TRBV6-5 to TRBJ2-7, with 9 nucleotides matching TRBD1. The CDR3 runs 15 residues. With V trimmed by 5 bases and J by 5 bases, 10 bases remained unmatched. Germline CDR1 reads MNHEY; CDR2 reads SVGAGI. The CDR3 protein is CASSPTGGVSDEQYF. As DNA, the CDR3 is TGTGCCAGCAGTCCCACAGGGGGCGTTAGCGACGAGCAGTACTTC.

A single count supports this clone. This sequence joins TRBV3-1 (or the pseudogene TRBV3-2) and TRBJ1-1, with TRBD1 as a possible D gene (5 bases). The CDR3 totals 12 residues. V lost 6 bases, J lost 1 base, and 6 bases lay in between. Germline-derived CDR1 and CDR2 are LGHDT and YNNKEL (reference sequence). Written as DNA, the CDR3 is TGTGCCAGCAGGGGGGGGAACACTGAAGCTTTCTTT. Residues: CASRGGNTEAFF.

The chain carries TRBV7-9 and TRBJ1-2, with D uncertain. CDR1 and CDR2 from the germline V gene are SEHNR and FQNEAQ (reference sequence). This CDR3 has 13 amino acids. The ends were cut back, 3 bases at V and 2 bases at J, with 7 bases in the middle. CDR3 loop: CASSLAVNYGYTF. CDR3 DNA sequence: TGTGCCAGCAGCTTGGCAGTCAACTATGGCTACACCTTC.

The chain recombines TRBV27 with TRBJ1-5; weak D call: TRBD1 (6 bases). The germline V and J ends were trimmed by 3 bases and 5 bases, with 14 bases remaining between them. The CDR3 runs 15 residues. The germline CDR1 and CDR2 sequences are MNHEY and SMNVEV (reference sequence). The CDR3 sequence is CASSFTSGADQPQHF. In nucleotides, the CDR3 is TGTGCCAGCAGTTTTACTTCAGGGGCGGATCAGCCCCAGCATTTT.

The chain carries TRBV5-5 and TRBJ2-2, with 7 bases aligning to TRBD2. The CDR3 sequence is 16 residues long. Trimming removed 2 bases from V and 4 bases from J; junction bases left unmatched: 8. Per the germline V gene, CDR1 is SGHKS and CDR2 is YYEKEE (reference sequence). CDR3 coding DNA: TGTGCCAGCAGCTTAGAACTAGCGCAACGCACCGGGGAGCTGTTTTTT. Encoded protein: CASSLELAQRTGELFF.

The V call is TRBV6-2 or TRBV6-3, the J call TRBJ2-7, with D perhaps TRBD1 (5 bases). The germline gives CDR1 MNHEY, CDR2 SVGEGT. Between the trimmed V and J ends, which lost 0 bases and 3 bases, there was a span of 9 bases. CDR3 size: 14 residues. The CDR3 nucleotides read TGTGCCAGCAGTTACTCGTGGCAGGGCTACGAGCAGTACTTC. It yields the protein CASSYSWQGYEQYF.

CDR3 protein: CASSHEAVSPSHGYTF. As DNA, the CDR3 is TGTGCCAGCAGCCATGAAGCGGTTTCCCCCTCTCATGGCTACACCTTC. The chain combines TRBV3-1 (or the pseudogene TRBV3-2) with TRBJ1-2; D unresolved. Germline V gene sequence: CDR1 LGHDT, CDR2 YNNKEL (reference sequence). The CDR3 sequence is 16 residues long. The V and J ends lost 3 bases and 6 bases respectively, with 20 bases between them.

The chain combines TRBV3-1 (or the pseudogene TRBV3-2) with TRBJ2-3, with 7 bases identical to TRBD2. The CDR3 spans 14 residues. The V and J ends lost 1 base and 4 bases, in that order; junction bases with no gene match: 2. Germline-derived CDR1 and CDR2 are LGHDT and YNNKEL (reference sequence). The CDR3 sequence: CASSQGTRSDTQYF. The CDR3 DNA reads as TGTGCCAGCAGCCAAGGGACTAGGTCAGATACGCAGTATTTT.

This CDR3 is CASSRGQGTYNEQFF. In nucleotides, the CDR3 is TGTGCCAGCAGCCGCGGACAGGGTACCTACAATGAGCAGTTCTTC. The gene calls are TRBV5-5 and TRBJ2-1; 8 bases are a match to TRBD1. The germline V gene has CDR1 SGHKS and CDR2 YYEKEE (reference sequence). There are 15 residues in the CDR3. Trimming cost V 4 bases and J 2 bases; bases outside gene matches: 5.

J is TRBJ2-7 and V is TRBV10-2; perhaps TRBD1 as D (6 bases). V was trimmed by 8 bases and J by 4 bases, leaving 15 bases between them. The CDR3 contains 13 residues. Germline V gives CDR1 WSHSY, CDR2 SAAADI. CDR3 in DNA: TGCGCCAGCCATAAGGACAGTGAGTACGAGCAGTACTTC. It specifies CASHKDSEYEQYF.

V gene TRBV30 combines with J gene TRBJ1-1; maybe TRBD1 (5 bases). Trimming shortened V by 5 bases and J by 3 bases, and 10 bases separated the two germline ends. Germline V gene sequence: CDR1 GTSNPN, CDR2 SVGIG (reference sequence). The length of the CDR3 is 12 residues. CDR3 sequence reads: CAWDRGDTEAFF. CDR3 DNA: TGTGCCTGGGACCGGGGGGACACTGAAGCTTTCTTT. The variable domain in full, completed from reference TRBV30 and TRBJ1-1, reads SQTIHQWPATLVQPVGSPLSLECTVEGTSNPNLYWYRQAAGRGLQLLFYSVGIGQISSEVPQNLSASRPQDRQFILSSKKLLLSDSGFYLCAWDRGDTEAFFGQGTRLTVV.